The clone carrying this T cell receptor beta chain was detected only a few times. Germline-derived CDR1 and CDR2 are MNHEY and SVGAGI. The V end lost 7 bases, the J end lost 1 base, and 7 bases lay between the germline ends. The CDR3 runs to 12 residues. The data stem from a study of T cell responses to AZD1222 COVID-19 vaccine. The method was immunoSEQ multiplex PCR; TCRdb's version includes in-frame clones alone and lacks a portion of them. The data contain about 130,000 clones, around 90% of them singletons. The clonotype comes from an adult in good health. Material: peripheral blood, obtained on day 0 of MenACWY control vaccination. The chain has TRBV6-5 and TRBJ1-1; the D gene is possibly TRBD1 (6 bases). CDR3: CASMGANTEAFF. The CDR3 DNA follows: TGTGCCAGCATGGGGGCGAACACTGAAGCTTTCTTT.